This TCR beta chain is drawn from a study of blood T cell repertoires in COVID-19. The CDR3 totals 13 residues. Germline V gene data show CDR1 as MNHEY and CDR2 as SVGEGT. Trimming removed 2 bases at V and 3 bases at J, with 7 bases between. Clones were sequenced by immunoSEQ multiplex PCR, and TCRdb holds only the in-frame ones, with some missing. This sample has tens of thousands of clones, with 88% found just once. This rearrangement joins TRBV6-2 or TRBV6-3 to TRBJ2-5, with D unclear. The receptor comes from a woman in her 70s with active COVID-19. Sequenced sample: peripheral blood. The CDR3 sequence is CASSYGREETQYF. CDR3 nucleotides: TGTGCCAGCAGTTACGGTCGGGAAGAGACCCAGTACTTC.